Included here is one T cell receptor (beta chain) sequence, with context. What it binds is unknown. Per germline, CDR1 SEHNR and CDR2 FQNEAQ (reference sequence). The CDR3 is 14 amino acids. Between the trimmed V and J ends, which lost 0 bases and 1 base, there was a span of 6 bases. This entry belongs to a study of memory B cells and T cells in multiple sclerosis. CFSE-dim autoproliferating and CFSE-high non-proliferating T cells from unstimulated culture were sequenced separately. Replicate wells were pooled after less than eight days of stimulus-free culture of approximately 50 million CFSE-labeled PBMCs. Study-level findings and limits: Compartments had unequal clone-set sizes, affecting shared clonotype counts.

Sequencing was performed with immunoSEQ multiplex PCR; in TCRdb, only in-frame clones are kept and a portion is missing. The sample lists over 10,000 clones, just under 85% occurring once. The source of this sequence is a human donor with multiple sclerosis. The sample consisted of PBMCs from blood kept in culture. The rearrangement uses TRBV7-9 and TRBJ1-1; no clear D. The chain's CDR3 is CASSLARQNTEAFF. The CDR3 nucleotides are TGTGCCAGCAGCTTAGCCAGACAGAACACTGAAGCTTTCTTT. Complete variable domain (other parts from reference TRBV7-9 and TRBJ1-1): DTGVSQNPRHKITKRGQNVTFRCDPISEHNRLYWYRQTLGQGPEFLTYFQNEAQLEKSRLLSDRFSAERPKGSFSTLEIQRTEQGDSAMYLCASSLARQNTEAFFGQGTRLTVV.